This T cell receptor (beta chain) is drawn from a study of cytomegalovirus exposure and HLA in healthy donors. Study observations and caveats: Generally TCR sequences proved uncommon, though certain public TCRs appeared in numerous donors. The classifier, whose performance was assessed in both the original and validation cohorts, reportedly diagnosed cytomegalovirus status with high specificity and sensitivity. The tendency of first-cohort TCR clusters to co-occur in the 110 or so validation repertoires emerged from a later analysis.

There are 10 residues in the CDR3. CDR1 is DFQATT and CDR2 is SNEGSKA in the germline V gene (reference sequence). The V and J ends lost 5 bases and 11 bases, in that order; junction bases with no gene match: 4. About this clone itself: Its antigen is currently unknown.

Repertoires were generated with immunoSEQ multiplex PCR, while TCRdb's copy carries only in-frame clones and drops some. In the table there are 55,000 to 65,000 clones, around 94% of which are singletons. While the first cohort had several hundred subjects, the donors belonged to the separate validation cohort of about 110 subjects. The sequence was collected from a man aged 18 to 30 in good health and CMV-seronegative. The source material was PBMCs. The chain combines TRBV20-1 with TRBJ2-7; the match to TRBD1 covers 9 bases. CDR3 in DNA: TGCAGTGCTTCAGGACAGGGGAAGTACTTC. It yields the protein CSASGQGKYF.